The next 19 T cell receptor beta chains were all read from a single sample in a study of regulatory T cells in long-lasting Graves disease. Stated time point: newly diagnosed GD, antithyroid drugs for less than 3 months. Construction of the TCR library relied on RNA isolated from PBMCs. Building of the TCR beta libraries involved iRepertoire HTBI primers and Arm-PCR of CDR3 regions. TCRdb itself ran the multiplex PCR reads through MiXCR, one entry per CDR3 protein. The table includes about 610,000 distinct CDR3 sequences, around 16% detected once. The same sample was also studied in work on T cells in Graves' hyperthyroidism and ophthalmopathy.

The sequences come from peripheral blood mononuclear cells (PBMCs), collected at new diagnosis, from a patient treated with antithyroid drugs. The receptors were sampled from a man between 18 and 35 years old with Graves disease.

This clonotype was picked up many times. J is TRBJ2-1 and V is TRBV12-3 or TRBV12-4; D uncertain. Trimming stripped 4 bases from V and 4 bases from J, with 8 bases between. The CDR3 spans 13 residues. CDR3 coding DNA: TGTGCCAGCAGTTCCCAGAGTTACAATGAGCAGTTCTTC. Protein product: CASSSQSYNEQFF.

This clonotype occurred many times. The CDR3 sequence: CASSLYSGRHTGELFF. The CDR3 DNA sequence: TGTGCCAGCAGTTTGTACAGCGGGAGGCATACCGGGGAGCTGTTTTTT. V is TRBV12-3 or TRBV12-4 and J is TRBJ2-2, with 9 nucleotides matching TRBD2. The V and J ends lost 3 bases and 5 bases, in that order; junction bases with no gene match: 7. The CDR3 has 16 amino acids.

This clonotype was recorded at least ten times. The gene calls are TRBV20-1 and TRBJ1-1, with D perhaps TRBD1 (6 bases). The V and J ends lost 6 bases and 6 bases respectively, with 14 bases between them. The CDR3 is 12 residues long. In germline, CDR1 is DFQATT, CDR2 SNEGSKA (reference sequence). The CDR3 region has the DNA TGCAGTGCAAAAACAGGGCGGGCTGAAGCTTTCTTT. Translated, it gives CSAKTGRAEAFF.

This clonotype was detected ten times or more. The chain links TRBV28 to TRBJ2-4, with 9 positions matching TRBD1. The CDR3 runs 14 residues. Germline V gene data show CDR1 as MDHEN and CDR2 as SYDVKM. Trimming cost V 5 bases and J 8 bases; bases outside gene matches: 7. Written as DNA, the CDR3 is TGTGCCAGCAGTCATCGGACAGGGGAGGACATTCAGTACTTC. It specifies CASSHRTGEDIQYF.

The chain links TRBV15 to TRBJ2-2; no definite D call. The CDR3 consists of 15 residues. Trimming stripped 7 bases from V and 0 bases from J, with 12 bases between. Germline lookup yields CDR1 LNHNV and CDR2 YYDKDF (reference sequence). The CDR3 is CATTVLEANTGELFF. The CDR3 coding sequence is TGTGCCACCACCGTGCTGGAAGCGAACACCGGGGAGCTGTTTTTT.

Only a few counts were recorded for this clonotype. V and J are TRBV7-2 and TRBJ1-4, with a weak D call TRBD1 (6 bases). Germline V lookup: CDR1 SGHTA, CDR2 FQGNSA. V was trimmed by 1 base and J by 11 bases, leaving 14 bases between them. The CDR3 spans 14 residues. CDR3: CASSLVSDSPKLFF. In nucleotides, the CDR3 is TGTGCCAGCAGCTTAGTTTCGGACAGCCCTAAACTGTTTTTT.

This clonotype showed up just a few times. This chain connects TRBV20-1 to TRBJ2-1, with TRBD2 matching over 10 bases. The V gene end was trimmed by 6 bases and the J gene end by 1 base; junction bases not matched to a gene: 6. The CDR3 contains 15 residues. Germline V gene sequence: CDR1 DFQATT, CDR2 SNEGSKA (reference sequence). The DNA of the CDR3 is TGCAGTGCACCGCATAGCGGGAGGTCCTACAATGAGCAGTTCTTC. Protein sequence: CSAPHSGRSYNEQFF.

This clonotype was observed many times. The chain combines TRBV6-1 with TRBJ1-5, with a tentative D call TRBD1 (6 bases). Germline V gene lookup returns CDR1 MNHNS and CDR2 SASEGT. CDR3 length: 16 residues. The V end lost 3 bases, the J end lost 6 bases, and 18 bases lay between the germline ends. CDR3 region: CASSEMGHHSGQPQHF. CDR3 DNA: TGTGCCAGCAGTGAGATGGGACACCATTCGGGTCAGCCCCAGCATTTT.

This clonotype was seen only a few times. The rearrangement uses TRBV5-6 and TRBJ1-4; D gene ambiguous. The V and J ends lost 0 bases and 8 bases respectively, with 8 bases between them. CDR3 length: 13 residues. Germline values: CDR1 SGHDT, CDR2 YYEEEE. The CDR3 sequence is CASSLADDEKLFF. The CDR3 coding sequence is TGTGCCAGCAGCTTGGCCGACGACGAAAAACTGTTTTTT. Drawing the rest from reference TRBV5-6 and TRBJ1-4, the complete variable domain is DAGVTQSPTHLIKTRGQQVTLRCSPKSGHDTVSWYQQALGQGPQFIFQYYEEEERQRGNFPDRFSGHQFPNYSSELNVNALLLGDSALYLCASSLADDEKLFFGSGTQLSVL.

There are many counts of this clonotype. CDR3 DNA sequence: TGTGCCAGCCCTCCTTATTTTGGGACAGACACAGATACGCAGTATTTT. Protein product: CASPPYFGTDTDTQYF. The chain employs TRBV28 and TRBJ2-3; the match to TRBD1 covers 7 bases. J lost 2 bases, V lost 8 bases, and 13 bases had no gene match. The CDR3 is 16 amino acids. Germline-derived CDR1 and CDR2 are MDHEN and SYDVKM.

The chain combines TRBV20-1 with TRBJ1-5; no definite D call. This CDR3 comprises 15 residues. The V gene's germline CDR1 is DFQATT and CDR2 SNEGSKA (reference sequence). The ends were cut back, 5 bases at V and 4 bases at J, with 18 bases in the middle. The CDR3 loop is CSASELGRRNQPQHF. The DNA for the CDR3 is TGCAGTGCTTCAGAGTTAGGCAGGCGGAATCAGCCCCAGCATTTT.

This clonotype has only a few counts. The chain couples TRBV27 to TRBJ1-5; tentative D call: TRBD1 (5 bases). The CDR3 extends over 14 amino acids. Germline V CDR1 and CDR2: MNHEY, SMNVEV (reference sequence). V was shortened by 2 bases and J by 7 bases, with 12 bases between the two germline ends. CDR3 protein: CASSLRGSEQPQHF. The CDR3 DNA reads as TGTGCCAGCAGTTTACGGGGGTCGGAACAGCCCCAGCATTTT.

Regarding this clonotype: A much larger clone is a single base away; this may be a read error. The gene calls are TRBV30 and TRBJ1-2; D unresolved. In germline, CDR1 is GTSNPN, CDR2 SVGIG (reference sequence). Trimming took off 2 bases at V and 1 base at J, with 2 bases between the two ends. The CDR3 spans 11 residues. CDR3 sequence (DNA): TGTGCCTGGAGTCATAACTATGGCTACACCTTC. Amino acids: CAWSHNYGYTF.

This clonotype was counted between two and nine times. It may be a read error: a sequence one base away is much more abundant. The chain carries TRBV28 and TRBJ2-5; D is uncertain. CDR1 and CDR2 (germline): MDHEN, SYDVKM. The length of the CDR3 is 14 residues. The CDR3 sequence: CASSGRVVQETQCF. CDR3 sequence (DNA): TGTGCCAGCAGTGGGCGAGTGGTACAAGAGACCCAGTGCTTC. Together with reference TRBV28 and TRBJ2-5, the CDR3 gives the full variable domain: DVKVTQSSRYLVKRTGEKVFLECVQDMDHENMFWYRQDPGLGLRLIYFSYDVKMKEKGDIPEGYSVSREKKERFSLILESASTNQTSMYLCASSGRVVQETQCFGPGTRLLVL.

This sequence joins TRBV28 and TRBJ1-2, with D possibly TRBD1 on 6 matching bases. The CDR3 sequence is 15 residues long. The V end lost 5 bases, the J end lost 0 bases, and 13 bases lay between the germline ends. Germline V gives CDR1 MDHEN, CDR2 SYDVKM. This CDR3 is CASSPNRETNYGYTF. The CDR3 nucleotides read TGTGCCAGCAGTCCTAACAGGGAGACTAACTATGGCTACACCTTC.

Worth noting for this clonotype: A much bigger clone sits one base away, suggesting this may be a read error. The DNA of the CDR3 is TGTGCCAGCAGCTTCAGGGTAACCTACGAGCAGTACTTC. It translates to CASSFRVTYEQYF. The chain employs TRBV5-5 and TRBJ2-7, with D tentatively TRBD1 (5 bases). Germline CDR1 is SGHKS and CDR2 is YYEKEE (reference sequence). The CDR3 loop spans 13 amino acids. V dropped 2 bases and J dropped 2 bases, with 8 bases sitting between them.

This clonotype was seen ten or more times. V and J are TRBV7-8 and TRBJ2-7, with D possibly being TRBD2 (5 bases). Germline V lookup: CDR1 SGHVS, CDR2 FQNEAQ. Trimming cost V 5 bases and J 2 bases, with 10 bases left between them. The CDR3 covers 13 residues. The CDR3 here is CASSPRVAYEQYF. CDR3 nucleotides: TGTGCCAGCAGCCCGAGGGTGGCCTACGAGCAGTACTTC.

The rearrangement links TRBV30 to TRBJ1-2; TRBD1 aligns across 7 bases. The CDR3 is made up of 13 amino acids. The V segment lost 5 bases and the J segment 4 bases; nucleotides outside the gene matches: 7. The germline V gene encodes CDR1 GTSNPN and CDR2 SVGIG (reference sequence). CDR3 DNA sequence: TGTGCCTGGTCGACAGGGCCCCCCTATGGCTACACCTTC. It encodes CAWSTGPPYGYTF. The full variable domain, with the rest looked up from reference TRBV30 and TRBJ1-2, is SQTIHQWPATLVQPVGSPLSLECTVEGTSNPNLYWYRQAAGRGLQLLFYSVGIGQISSEVPQNLSASRPQDRQFILSSKKLLLSDSGFYLCAWSTGPPYGYTFGSGTRLTVV.

Many counts were recorded for this clonotype. The genes are TRBV6-1 and TRBJ2-7; the match to TRBD2 covers 8 bases. J gave up 3 bases and V 2 bases, and 6 bases lay outside the gene matches. There are 15 residues in the CDR3. CDR1 and CDR2 from the germline V gene are MNHNS and SASEGT. Here the CDR3 DNA reads TGTGCCAGCAGTGAACTGGGGACTAGTCGCTACGAGCAGTACTTC. It specifies CASSELGTSRYEQYF.